This T cell receptor (beta chain) was identified in a study of shared T cell receptors in the human thymus. Some clones are missing from TCRdb's copy, which holds only in-frame ones; the method was immunoSEQ multiplex PCR. Of hundreds of thousands of clones listed, about 90% were seen once; the top ten hold 0.0094%. Trimming took 4 bases from V and 3 from J; bases not matched to a gene: 9. The CDR3 is 15 residues long. Germline assignment: CDR1 SGHDT and CDR2 YYEEEE. Another study also made use of these data, one on human thymus T cells. That report adds: Resections removed during corrective heart surgery provided the thymus tissue used. Thymic and blood repertoires appeared to show biased V and J gene usage. Related work found strong thymic repertoire overlap between unrelated individuals.

Material: thymocytes. The J gene is TRBJ2-5, the V gene TRBV5-6; 7 bases are a match to TRBD2. The sequence was obtained from a boy under two years old with a congenital heart defect. CDR3 sequence reads: CASSRILADKETQYF. The CDR3 nucleotides are TGTGCCAGCAGCCGAATCCTAGCGGACAAAGAGACCCAGTACTTC.